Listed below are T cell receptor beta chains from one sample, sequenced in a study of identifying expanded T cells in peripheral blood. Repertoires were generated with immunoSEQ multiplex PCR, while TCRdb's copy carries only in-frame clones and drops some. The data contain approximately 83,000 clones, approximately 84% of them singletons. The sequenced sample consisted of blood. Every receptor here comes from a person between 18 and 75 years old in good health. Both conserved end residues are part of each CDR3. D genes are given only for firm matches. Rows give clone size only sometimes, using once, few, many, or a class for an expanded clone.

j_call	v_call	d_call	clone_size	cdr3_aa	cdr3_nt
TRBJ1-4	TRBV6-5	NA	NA	CASRLDSTTNEKLFF	TGTGCCAGCAGACTAGACAGTACAACTAATGAAAAACTGTTTTTT
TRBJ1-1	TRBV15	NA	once	CATSSPQQNTEAFF	TGTGCCACCAGCAGTCCCCAGCAGAACACTGAAGCTTTCTTT
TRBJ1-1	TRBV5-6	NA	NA	CASSLDPNTEAFF	TGTGCCAGCAGCTTGGACCCGAACACTGAAGCTTTCTTT
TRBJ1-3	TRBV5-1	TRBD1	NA	CASSSSGTESGNTIYF	TGCGCCAGCAGCTCGTCCGGGACAGAGTCTGGAAACACCATATATTTT
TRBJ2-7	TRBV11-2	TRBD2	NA	CASSIGSGGAYEQYF	TGTGCCAGCAGTATCGGTAGCGGGGGGGCCTACGAGCAGTACTTC
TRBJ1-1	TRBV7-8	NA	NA	CASSPRVGTEAFF	TGTGCCAGCAGCCCCCGAGTGGGAACTGAAGCTTTCTTT
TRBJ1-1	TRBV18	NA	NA	CASTIRADTEAFF	TGTGCCAGCACGATAAGGGCCGACACTGAAGCTTTCTTT
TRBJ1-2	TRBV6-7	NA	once	CASTLLWDIHGYTF	TGTGCCAGCACCCTACTTTGGGACATCCATGGCTACACCTTC
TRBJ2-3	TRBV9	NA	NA	CASSAQGSRSDTQYF	TGTGCCAGCAGCGCCCAAGGGTCAAGGTCAGATACGCAGTATTTT
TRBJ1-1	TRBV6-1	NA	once	CASSVRSTNTEAFF	TGTGCCAGCAGTGTGCGGTCTACGAACACTGAAGCTTTCTTT
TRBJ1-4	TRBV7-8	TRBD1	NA	CASSRDRQNEKLFF	TGTGCCAGCAGCCGGGACAGGCAAAATGAAAAACTGTTTTTT
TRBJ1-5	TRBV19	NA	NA	CASSMAVSNQPQHF	TGTGCCAGTAGTATGGCAGTTAGCAATCAGCCCCAGCATTTT
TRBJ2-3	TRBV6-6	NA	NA	CASSYSGDTQYF	TGTGCCAGCAGTTACTCGGGGGATACGCAGTATTTT
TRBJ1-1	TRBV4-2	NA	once	CASSQGRGAVNTEAFF	TGTGCCAGCAGCCAAGGGCGAGGGGCCGTGAACACTGAAGCTTTCTTT
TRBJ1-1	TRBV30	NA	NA	CAWSVSGSTNTEAFF	TGTGCCTGGAGTGTAAGTGGCTCAACGAACACTGAAGCTTTCTTT
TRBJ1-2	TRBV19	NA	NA	CASSSRGPPYGYTF	TGTGCCAGTAGCTCCCGGGGCCCCCCTTATGGCTACACCTTC
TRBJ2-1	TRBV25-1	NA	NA	CASSEIQGSYNEQFF	TGTGCCAGCAGTGAAATACAGGGATCCTACAATGAGCAGTTCTTC
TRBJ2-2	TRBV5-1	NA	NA	CASSLGQATGELFF	TGCGCCAGCAGCTTGGGACAGGCCACCGGGGAGCTGTTTTTT
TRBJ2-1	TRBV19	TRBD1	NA	CASSIPRTGEQFF	TGTGCCAGTAGTATCCCCAGGACAGGGGAGCAGTTCTTC